This T cell receptor (beta chain) was profiled in a study of siplizumab effects on memory and regulatory T cells. Whole-study results and caveats: Few alloreactive clones mapped to unstimulated subsets. Major contributors to the alloresponse seemed to be naive T cells, which also appeared more diverse than memory cells.

With regard to this clone: What it recognizes is unknown.

TCR templates, about 100,000 per sample, were assayed. Sequenced by immunoSEQ multiplex PCR; TCRdb stores in-frame clones only, minus some. The sample lists some 100,000 clones, about 91% occurring once. The sequenced sample consisted of Tregs sorted from blood. The receptor's source is a human donor in good health.

CDR3 in amino acids: CASSLPGLAGGEQFF. CDR3 coding DNA: TGCGCCAGCAGCCTACCGGGACTAGCGGGAGGTGAGCAGTTCTTC. The chain recombines TRBV5-1 with TRBJ2-1; 15 bases are shared with TRBD2. The CDR3 covers 15 residues. The junction had 5 bases not matched to a gene; V was cut back by 4 bases and J by 9 bases. Per germline, CDR1 SGHRS and CDR2 YFSETQ. Supplemented by reference TRBV5-1 and TRBJ2-1, the full variable domain reads KAGVTQTPRYLIKTRGQQVTLSCSPISGHRSVSWYQQTPGQGLQFLFEYFSETQRNKGNFPGRFSGRQFSNSRSEMNVSTLELGDSALYLCASSLPGLAGGEQFFGPGTRLTVL.